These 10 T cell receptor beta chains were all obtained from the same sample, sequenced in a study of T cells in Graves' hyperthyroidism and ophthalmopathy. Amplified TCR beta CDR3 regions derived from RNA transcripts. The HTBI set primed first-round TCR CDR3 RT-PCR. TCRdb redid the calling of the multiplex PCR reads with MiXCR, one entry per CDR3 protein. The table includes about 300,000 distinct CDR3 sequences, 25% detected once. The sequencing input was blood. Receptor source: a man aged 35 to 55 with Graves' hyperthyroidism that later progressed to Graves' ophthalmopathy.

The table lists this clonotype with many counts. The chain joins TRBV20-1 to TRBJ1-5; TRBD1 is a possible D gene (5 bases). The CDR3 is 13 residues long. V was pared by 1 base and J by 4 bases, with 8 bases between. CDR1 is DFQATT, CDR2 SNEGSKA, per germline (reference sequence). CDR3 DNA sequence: TGCAGTGCTAGAGGGGGCAGTAATCAGCCCCAGCATTTT. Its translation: CSARGGSNQPQHF.

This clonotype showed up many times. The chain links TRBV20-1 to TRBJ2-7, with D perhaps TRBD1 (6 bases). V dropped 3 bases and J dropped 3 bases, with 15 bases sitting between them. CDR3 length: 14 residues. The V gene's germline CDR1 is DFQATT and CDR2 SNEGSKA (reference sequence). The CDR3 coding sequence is TGCAGTGCTAGCCCGTACAGGGAAATCTACGAGCAGTACTTC. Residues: CSASPYREIYEQYF.

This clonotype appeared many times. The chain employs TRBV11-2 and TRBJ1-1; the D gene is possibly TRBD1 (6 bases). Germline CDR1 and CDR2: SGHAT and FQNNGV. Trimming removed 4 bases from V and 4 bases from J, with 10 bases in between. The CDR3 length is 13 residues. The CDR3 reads CASSSGAGTEAFF. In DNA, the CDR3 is TGTGCCAGCAGCTCAGGGGCCGGCACTGAAGCTTTCTTT. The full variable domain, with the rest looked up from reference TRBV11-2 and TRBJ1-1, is EAGVAQSPRYKIIEKRQSVAFWCNPISGHATLYWYQQILGQGPKLLIQFQNNGVVDDSQLPKDRFSAERLKGVDSTLKIQPAKLEDSAVYLCASSSGAGTEAFFGQGTRLTVV.

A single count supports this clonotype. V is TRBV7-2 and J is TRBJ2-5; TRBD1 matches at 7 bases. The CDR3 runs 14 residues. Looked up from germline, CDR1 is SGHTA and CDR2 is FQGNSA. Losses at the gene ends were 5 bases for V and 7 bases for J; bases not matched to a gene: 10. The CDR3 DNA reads TGTGCCAGCAGCCTTGGACAGGCCCAGGGGACCCAGTACTTC. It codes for CASSLGQAQGTQYF.

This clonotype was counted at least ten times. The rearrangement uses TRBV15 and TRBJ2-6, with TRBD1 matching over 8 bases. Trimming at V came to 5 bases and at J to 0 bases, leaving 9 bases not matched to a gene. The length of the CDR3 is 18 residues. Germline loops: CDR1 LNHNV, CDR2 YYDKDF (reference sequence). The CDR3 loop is CATSGVGQDFSGANVLTF. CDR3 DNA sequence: TGTGCCACCAGCGGCGTGGGACAGGACTTCTCTGGGGCCAACGTCCTGACTTTC.

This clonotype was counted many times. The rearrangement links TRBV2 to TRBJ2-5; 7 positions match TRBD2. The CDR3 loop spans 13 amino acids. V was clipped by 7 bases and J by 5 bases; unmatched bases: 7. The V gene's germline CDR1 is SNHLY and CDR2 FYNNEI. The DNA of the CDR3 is TGTGCCAGCACTAAAGAGGGAGGGGAGACCCAGTACTTC. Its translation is CASTKEGGETQYF.

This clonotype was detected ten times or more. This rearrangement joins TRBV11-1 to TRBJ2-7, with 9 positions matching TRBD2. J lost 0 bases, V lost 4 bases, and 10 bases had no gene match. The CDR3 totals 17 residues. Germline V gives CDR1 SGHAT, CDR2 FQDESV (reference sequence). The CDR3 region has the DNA TGTGCCAGCAGCTACCCTAGCGGGGCCGACCCCTCCTACGAGCAGTACTTC. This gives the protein CASSYPSGADPSYEQYF.

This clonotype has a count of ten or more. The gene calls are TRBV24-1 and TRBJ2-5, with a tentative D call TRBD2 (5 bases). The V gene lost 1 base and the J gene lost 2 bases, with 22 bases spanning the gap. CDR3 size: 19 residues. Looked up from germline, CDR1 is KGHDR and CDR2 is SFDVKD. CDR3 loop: CATSDLSGEPGSPQETQYF. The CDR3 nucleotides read TGTGCCACCAGTGATTTATCTGGGGAGCCCGGATCCCCTCAAGAGACCCAGTACTTC.

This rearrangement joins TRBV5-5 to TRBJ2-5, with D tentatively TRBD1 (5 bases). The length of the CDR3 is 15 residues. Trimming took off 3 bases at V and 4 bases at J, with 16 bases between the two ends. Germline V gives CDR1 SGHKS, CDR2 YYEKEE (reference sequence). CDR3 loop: CASSSSMGQRETQYF. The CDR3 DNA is TGTGCCAGCAGCTCCTCTATGGGGCAGCGAGAGACCCAGTACTTC.

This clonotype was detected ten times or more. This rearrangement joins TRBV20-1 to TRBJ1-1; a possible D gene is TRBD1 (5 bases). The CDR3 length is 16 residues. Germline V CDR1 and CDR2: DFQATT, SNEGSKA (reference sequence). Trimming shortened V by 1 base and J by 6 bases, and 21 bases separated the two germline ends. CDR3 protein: CSARGFRGPVDAEAFF. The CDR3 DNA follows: TGCAGTGCTAGAGGGTTTAGGGGCCCGGTTGACGCTGAAGCTTTCTTT.